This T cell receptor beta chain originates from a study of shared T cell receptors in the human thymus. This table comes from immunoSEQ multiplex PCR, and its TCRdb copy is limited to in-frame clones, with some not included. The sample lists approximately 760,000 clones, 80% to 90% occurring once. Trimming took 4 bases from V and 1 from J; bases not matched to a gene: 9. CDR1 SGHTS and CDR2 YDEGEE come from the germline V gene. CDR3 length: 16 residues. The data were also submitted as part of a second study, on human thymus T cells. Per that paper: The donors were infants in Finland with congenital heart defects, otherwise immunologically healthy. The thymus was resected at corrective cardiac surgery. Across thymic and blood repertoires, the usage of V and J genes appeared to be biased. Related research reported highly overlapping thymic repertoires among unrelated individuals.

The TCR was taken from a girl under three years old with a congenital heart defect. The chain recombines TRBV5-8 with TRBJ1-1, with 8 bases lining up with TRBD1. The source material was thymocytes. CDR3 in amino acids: CASSPRTGRTNTEAFF. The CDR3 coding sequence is TGTGCCAGCAGCCCACGGACAGGGCGGACGAACACTGAAGCTTTCTTT.